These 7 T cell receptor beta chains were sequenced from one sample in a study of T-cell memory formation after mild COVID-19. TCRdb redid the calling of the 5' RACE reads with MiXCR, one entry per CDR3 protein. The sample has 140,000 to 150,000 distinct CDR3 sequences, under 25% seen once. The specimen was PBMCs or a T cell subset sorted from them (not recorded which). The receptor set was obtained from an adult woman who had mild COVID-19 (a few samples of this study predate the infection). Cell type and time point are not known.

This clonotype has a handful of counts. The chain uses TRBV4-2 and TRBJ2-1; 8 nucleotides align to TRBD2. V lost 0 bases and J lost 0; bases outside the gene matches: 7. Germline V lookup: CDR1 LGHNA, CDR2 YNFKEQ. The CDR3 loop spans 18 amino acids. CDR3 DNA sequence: TGTGCCAGCAGCCAAGATTTGGGACTAGTGAGCTCCTACAATGAGCAGTTCTTC. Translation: CASSQDLGLVSSYNEQFF.

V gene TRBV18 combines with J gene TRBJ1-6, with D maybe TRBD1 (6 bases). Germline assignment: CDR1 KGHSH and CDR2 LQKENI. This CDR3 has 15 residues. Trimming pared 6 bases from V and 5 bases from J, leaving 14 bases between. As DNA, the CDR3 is TGTGCCAGCTCCCTCGGACAGAACGATAATTCACCCCTCCACTTT. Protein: CASSLGQNDNSPLHF.

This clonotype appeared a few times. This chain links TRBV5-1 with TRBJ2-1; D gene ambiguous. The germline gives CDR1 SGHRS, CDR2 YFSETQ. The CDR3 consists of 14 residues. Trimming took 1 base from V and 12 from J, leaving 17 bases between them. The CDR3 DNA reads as TGCGCCAGCAGCTTGTGGACGGAGAATTCGGGGCAGTTCTTC. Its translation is CASSLWTENSGQFF.

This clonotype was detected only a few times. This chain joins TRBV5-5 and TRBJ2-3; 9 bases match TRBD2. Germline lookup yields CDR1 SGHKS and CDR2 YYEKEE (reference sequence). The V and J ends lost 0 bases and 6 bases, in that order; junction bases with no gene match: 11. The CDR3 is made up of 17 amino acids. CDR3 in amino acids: CASSLASPAGGFDTQYF. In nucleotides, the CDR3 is TGTGCCAGCAGCTTGGCGTCCCCAGCGGGAGGTTTTGATACGCAGTATTTT. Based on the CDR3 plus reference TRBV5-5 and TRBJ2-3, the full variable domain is DAGVTQSPTHLIKTRGQQVTLRCSPISGHKSVSWYQQVLGQGPQFIFQYYEKEERGRGNFPDRFSARQFPNYSSELNVNALLLGDSALYLCASSLASPAGGFDTQYFGPGTRLTVL.

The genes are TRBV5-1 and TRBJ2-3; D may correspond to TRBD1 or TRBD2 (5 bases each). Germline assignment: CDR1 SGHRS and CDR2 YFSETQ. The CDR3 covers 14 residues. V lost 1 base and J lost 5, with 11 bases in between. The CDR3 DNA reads TGCGCCAGCAGCTTGAGGGACCAACTAGATACGCAGTATTTT. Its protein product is CASSLRDQLDTQYF. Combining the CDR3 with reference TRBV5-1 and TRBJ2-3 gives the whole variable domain KAGVTQTPRYLIKTRGQQVTLSCSPISGHRSVSWYQQTPGQGLQFLFEYFSETQRNKGNFPGRFSGRQFSNSRSEMNVSTLELGDSALYLCASSLRDQLDTQYFGPGTRLTVL.

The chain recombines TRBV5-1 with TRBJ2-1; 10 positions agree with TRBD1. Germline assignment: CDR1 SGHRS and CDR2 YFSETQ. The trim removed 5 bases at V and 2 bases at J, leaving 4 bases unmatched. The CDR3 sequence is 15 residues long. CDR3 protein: CASSYGQGAYNEQFF. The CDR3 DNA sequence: TGCGCCAGCAGTTACGGACAGGGGGCCTACAATGAGCAGTTCTTC.

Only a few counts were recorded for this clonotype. CDR3 protein: CASSWTENTEAFF. CDR3 coding DNA: TGCGCCAGCAGCTGGACAGAGAACACTGAAGCTTTCTTT. The chain is built from TRBV5-1 and TRBJ1-1; tentatively, D is TRBD1 (6 bases). The V gene lost 3 bases and the J gene lost 1 base, with 7 bases spanning the gap. There are 13 residues in the CDR3. Germline CDR1 SGHRS, CDR2 YFSETQ.